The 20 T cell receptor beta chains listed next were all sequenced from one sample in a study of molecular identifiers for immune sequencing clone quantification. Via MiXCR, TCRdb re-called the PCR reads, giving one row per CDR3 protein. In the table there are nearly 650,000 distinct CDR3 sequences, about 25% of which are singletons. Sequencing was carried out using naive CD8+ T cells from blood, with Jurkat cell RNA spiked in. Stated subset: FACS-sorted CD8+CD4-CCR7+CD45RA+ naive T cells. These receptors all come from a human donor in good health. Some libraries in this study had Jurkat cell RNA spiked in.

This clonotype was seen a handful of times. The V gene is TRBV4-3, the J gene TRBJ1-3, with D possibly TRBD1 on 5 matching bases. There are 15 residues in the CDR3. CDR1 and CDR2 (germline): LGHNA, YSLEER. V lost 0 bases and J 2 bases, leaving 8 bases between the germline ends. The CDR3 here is CASSQESGAGNTIYF. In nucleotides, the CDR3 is TGCGCCAGCAGCCAAGAGTCGGGGGCTGGAAACACCATATATTTT.

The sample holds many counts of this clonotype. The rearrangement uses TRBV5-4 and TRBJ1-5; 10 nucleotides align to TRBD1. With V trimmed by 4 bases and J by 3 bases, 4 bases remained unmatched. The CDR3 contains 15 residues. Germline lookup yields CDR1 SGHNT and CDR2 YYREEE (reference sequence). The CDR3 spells CASSPGQGLNQPQHF. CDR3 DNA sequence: TGTGCCAGCAGCCCGGGACAGGGGCTCAATCAGCCCCAGCATTTT. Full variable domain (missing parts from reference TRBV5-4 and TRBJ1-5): ETGVTQSPTHLIKTRGQQVTLRCSSQSGHNTVSWYQQALGQGPQFIFQYYREEENGRGNFPPRFSGLQFPNYSSELNVNALELDDSALYLCASSPGQGLNQPQHFGDGTRLSIL.

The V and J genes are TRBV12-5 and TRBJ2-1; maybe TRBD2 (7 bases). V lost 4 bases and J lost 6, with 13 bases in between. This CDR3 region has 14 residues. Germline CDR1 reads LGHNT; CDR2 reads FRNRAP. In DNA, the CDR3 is TGTGCTAGTGGTTGGGGGGCTAGCGGCAATGAGCAGTTCTTC. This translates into CASGWGASGNEQFF.

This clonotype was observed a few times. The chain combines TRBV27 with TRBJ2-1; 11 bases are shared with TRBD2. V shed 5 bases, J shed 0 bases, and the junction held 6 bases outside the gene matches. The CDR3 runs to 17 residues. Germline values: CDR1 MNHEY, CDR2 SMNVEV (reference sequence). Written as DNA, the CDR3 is TGTGCCAGCAGTCACGCTAGCGGGAGGAACTCCTACAATGAGCAGTTCTTC. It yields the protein CASSHASGRNSYNEQFF.

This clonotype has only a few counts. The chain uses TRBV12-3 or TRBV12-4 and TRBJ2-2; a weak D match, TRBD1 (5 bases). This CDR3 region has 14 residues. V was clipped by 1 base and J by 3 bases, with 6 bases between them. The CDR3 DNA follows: TGTGCCAGCAGTTTAGGGGGCGACACCGGGGAGCTGTTTTTT. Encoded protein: CASSLGGDTGELFF.

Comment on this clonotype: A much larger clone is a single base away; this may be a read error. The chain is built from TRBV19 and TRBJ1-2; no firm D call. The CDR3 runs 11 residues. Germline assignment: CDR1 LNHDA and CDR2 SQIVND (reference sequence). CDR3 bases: TGTCCCAGTAGTATTGGGGATGGCTACACCTTC. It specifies CPSSIGDGYTF.

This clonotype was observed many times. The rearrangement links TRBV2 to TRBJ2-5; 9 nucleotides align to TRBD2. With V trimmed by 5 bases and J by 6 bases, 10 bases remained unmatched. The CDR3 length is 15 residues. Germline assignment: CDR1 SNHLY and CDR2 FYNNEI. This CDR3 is CASSLGGGARQTQYF. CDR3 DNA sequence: TGTGCCAGCAGTCTGGGCGGGGGGGCCCGACAGACCCAGTACTTC. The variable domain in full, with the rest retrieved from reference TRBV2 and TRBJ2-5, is EPEVTQTPSHQVTQMGQEVILRCVPISNHLYFYWYRQILGQKVEFLVSFYNNEISEKSEIFDDQFSVERPDGSNFTLKIRSTKLEDSAMYFCASSLGGGARQTQYFGPGTRLLVL.

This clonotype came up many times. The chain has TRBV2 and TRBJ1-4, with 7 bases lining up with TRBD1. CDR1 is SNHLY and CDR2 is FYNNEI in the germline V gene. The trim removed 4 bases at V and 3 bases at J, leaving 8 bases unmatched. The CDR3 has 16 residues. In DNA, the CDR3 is TGTGCCAGCAGTGGTGAAACCGGGACAGCTAATGAAAAACTGTTTTTT. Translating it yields CASSGETGTANEKLFF.

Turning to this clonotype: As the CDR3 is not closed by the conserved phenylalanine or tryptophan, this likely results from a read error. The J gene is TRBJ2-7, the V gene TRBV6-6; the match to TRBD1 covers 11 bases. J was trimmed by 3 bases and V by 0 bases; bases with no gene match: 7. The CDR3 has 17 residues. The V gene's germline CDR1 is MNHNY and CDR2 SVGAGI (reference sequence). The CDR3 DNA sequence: TGTGCCAGCAGTTACTCGGTGTCGGGACAGGGGGACTACGAGCAGTACTCC. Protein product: CASSYSVSGQGDYEQYS.

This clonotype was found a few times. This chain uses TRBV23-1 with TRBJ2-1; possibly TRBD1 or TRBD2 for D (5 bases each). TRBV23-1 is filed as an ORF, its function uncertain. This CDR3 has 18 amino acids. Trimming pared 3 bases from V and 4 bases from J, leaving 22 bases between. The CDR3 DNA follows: TGCGCCAGCAGTCACACTAGGTGGGGCAGGGAAACGTACAATGAGCAGTTCTTC. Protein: CASSHTRWGRETYNEQFF.

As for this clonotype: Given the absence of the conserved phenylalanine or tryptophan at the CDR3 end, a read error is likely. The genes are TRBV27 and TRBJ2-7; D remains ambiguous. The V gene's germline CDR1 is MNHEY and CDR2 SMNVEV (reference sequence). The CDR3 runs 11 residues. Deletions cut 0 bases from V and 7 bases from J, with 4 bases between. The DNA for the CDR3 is TGTGCCAGCAGTTTATCGGGAGAGCAGTACTCC. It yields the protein CASSLSGEQYS.

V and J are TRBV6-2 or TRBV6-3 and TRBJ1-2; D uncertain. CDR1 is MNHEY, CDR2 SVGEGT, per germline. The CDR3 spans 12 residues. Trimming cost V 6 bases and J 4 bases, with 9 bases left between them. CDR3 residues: CASSPGSYGYTF. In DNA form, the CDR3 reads TGTGCCAGCAGCCCAGGTAGCTATGGCTACACCTTC.

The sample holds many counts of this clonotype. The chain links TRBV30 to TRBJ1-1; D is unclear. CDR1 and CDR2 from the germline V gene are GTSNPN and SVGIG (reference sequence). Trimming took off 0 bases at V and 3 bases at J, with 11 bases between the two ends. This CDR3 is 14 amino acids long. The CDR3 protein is CAWSVAGLDTEAFF. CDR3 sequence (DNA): TGTGCCTGGAGTGTAGCAGGATTGGACACTGAAGCTTTCTTT. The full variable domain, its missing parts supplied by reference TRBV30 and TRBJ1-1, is SQTIHQWPATLVQPVGSPLSLECTVEGTSNPNLYWYRQAAGRGLQLLFYSVGIGQISSEVPQNLSASRPQDRQFILSSKKLLLSDSGFYLCAWSVAGLDTEAFFGQGTRLTVV.

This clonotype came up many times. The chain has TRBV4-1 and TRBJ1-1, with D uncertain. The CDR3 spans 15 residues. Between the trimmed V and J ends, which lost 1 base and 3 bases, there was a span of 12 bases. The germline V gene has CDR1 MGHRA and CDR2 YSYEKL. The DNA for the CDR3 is TGCGCCAGCAGCCAAGTCGCGAATCGAGACACTGAAGCTTTCTTT. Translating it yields CASSQVANRDTEAFF.

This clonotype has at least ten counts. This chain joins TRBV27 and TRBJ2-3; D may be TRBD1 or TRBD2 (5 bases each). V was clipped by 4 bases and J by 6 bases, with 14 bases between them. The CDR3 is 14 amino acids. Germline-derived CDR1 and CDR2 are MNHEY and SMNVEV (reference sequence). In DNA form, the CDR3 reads TGTGCCAGCAGTTCAAACGGGGCACATGATACGCAGTATTTT. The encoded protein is CASSSNGAHDTQYF.

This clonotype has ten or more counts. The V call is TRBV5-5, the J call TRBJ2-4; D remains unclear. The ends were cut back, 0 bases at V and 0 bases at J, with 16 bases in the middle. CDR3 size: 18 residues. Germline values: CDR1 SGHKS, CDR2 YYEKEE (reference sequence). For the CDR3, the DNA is TGTGCCAGCAGCTTGGCCCTACCCGTTAGCCTAGCCAAAAACATTCAGTACTTC. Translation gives CASSLALPVSLAKNIQYF.

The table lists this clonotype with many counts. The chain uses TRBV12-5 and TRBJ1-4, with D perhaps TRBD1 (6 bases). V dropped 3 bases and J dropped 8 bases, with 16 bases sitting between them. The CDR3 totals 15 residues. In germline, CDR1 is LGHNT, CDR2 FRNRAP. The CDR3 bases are TGTGCTAGTGGTTTAACGGTCAGGGGTAACGAAAAACTGTTTTTT. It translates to CASGLTVRGNEKLFF.

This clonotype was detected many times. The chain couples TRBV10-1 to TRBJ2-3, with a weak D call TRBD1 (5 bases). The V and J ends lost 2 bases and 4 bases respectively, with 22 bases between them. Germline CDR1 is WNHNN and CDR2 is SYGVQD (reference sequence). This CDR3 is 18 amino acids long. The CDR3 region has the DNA TGCGCCAGCAGTGAGACCAAACCGGGCCCAGGGATTCCAGATACGCAGTATTTT. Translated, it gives CASSETKPGPGIPDTQYF.

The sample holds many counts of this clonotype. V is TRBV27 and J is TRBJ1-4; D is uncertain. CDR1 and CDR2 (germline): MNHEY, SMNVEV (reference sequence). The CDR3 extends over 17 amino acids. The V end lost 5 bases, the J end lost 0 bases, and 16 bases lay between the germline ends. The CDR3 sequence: CASSTWTDSTTNEKLFF. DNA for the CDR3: TGTGCCAGCAGTACCTGGACCGATTCTACAACTAATGAAAAACTGTTTTTT.

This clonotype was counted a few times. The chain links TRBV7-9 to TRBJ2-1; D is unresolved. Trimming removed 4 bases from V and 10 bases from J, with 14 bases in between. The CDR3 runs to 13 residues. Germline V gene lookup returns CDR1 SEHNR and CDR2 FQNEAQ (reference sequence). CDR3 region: CASSSEDHQEQFF. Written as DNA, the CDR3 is TGTGCCAGCAGCTCAGAGGACCACCAAGAGCAGTTCTTC.